This T cell receptor (beta chain) originates from a study of HIV-infected children after antiretroviral therapy interruption. The wider study: Most participating children were previously exposed to EBV and CMV.

This clonotype was counted ten times or more. V was cut by 3 bases and J by 2 bases, with 15 bases left in between. Germline V lookup: CDR1 SGDLS, CDR2 YYNGEE. CDR3 length: 15 amino acids. The TCR library was built from RNA with a 3' RACE protocol and unique molecular identifiers. Using its own MiXCR run on the 3' RACE reads, TCRdb lists one record per CDR3 protein. Altogether tens of thousands of distinct CDR3 sequences are present, around 4.7% being singletons, with the ten largest covering about 0.71%. Documented treatment: PENTA 11 planned treatment interruption arm or continuous ART arm. The sequencing here drew on CD45RA+ CD4+ T cells from PBMCs, pooled from several time points, taken from a donor given antiretroviral therapy, either interrupted or continuous. The sample's subset: naive CD4+ CD45RA+ CD45RO- T cells. The clonotype comes from a pool of human donors with HIV. This chain uses TRBV9 with TRBJ2-7; D might be TRBD1 (6 bases). For the CDR3, the DNA is TGTGCCAGCAGCGCAGGACAGAGCGTGACCTACGAGCAGTACTTC. As protein: CASSAGQSVTYEQYF.